Listed below are T cell receptor beta chains from one sample, sequenced in a study of shared clonotypes between healthy human individuals. Produced via immunoSEQ multiplex PCR; TCRdb's table is partial and in-frame only. The data hold around 2.1 million clones, with 90% to 95% observed a single time. Sequenced input: naive CD8+ T cells from PBMCs. All receptors derive from a man aged 18 to 35 in good health. Some clones in this sample may be carry-over from other donors' samples. CDR3s include the opening cysteine and the closing phenylalanine or tryptophan. Each record gives: V gene, J gene, D gene, clone size, CDR3 DNA, CDR3 protein. The D gene is left open where the match is weak. A row's size may be missing; if present it is once, few, many or a size class.

>TRBV5-1|TRBJ2-7|-|-
TGCGCCAGCAGCTTGGGCCCAGGCCCCTCCTACGAGCAGTACTTC
CASSLGPGPSYEQYF
>TRBV6-5|TRBJ1-2|-|-
TGTGCCAGCACCCAGGATATTAACTATGGCTACACCTTC
CASTQDINYGYTF
>TRBV19|TRBJ2-3|-|-
TGTGCCAGTAGTACCCGGGTTGGACTCCTCACAGATACGCAGTATTTT
CASSTRVGLLTDTQYF
>TRBV7-9|TRBJ1-5|-|-
TGTGCCAGCAGCTTATTCAGTGGGACCCAGGCTTTT
CASSLFSGTQAF
>TRBV4-1|TRBJ1-5|-|-
TGCGCCAGCAGCCAAGGCGCGGTTCAGCCCCAGCATTTT
CASSQGAVQPQHF
>TRBV6-6|TRBJ1-1|-|-
TGTGCCAGCAGTCCCGACAGAGTGAACACTGAAGCTTTCTTT
CASSPDRVNTEAFF
>TRBV27|TRBJ2-7|-|-
TGTGCCAGCAGTTTATGGGGTAGGGGAACCTACGAGCAGTACTTC
CASSLWGRGTYEQYF
>TRBV5-8|TRBJ1-2|TRBD1|-
TGTGCCAGCAGCTTGGAGACAGGGGGCTCCTCGTATGGCTACACCTTC
CASSLETGGSSYGYTF
>TRBV27|TRBJ1-2|-|-
TGTGCCAGCAGTTTCGGGGGTATCTATGGCTACACCTTC
CASSFGGIYGYTF
>TRBV5-6|TRBJ2-7|TRBD2|-
TGTGCCAGCAGCGGGGGGACTAGCGGCTACGAGCAGTACTTC
CASSGGTSGYEQYF
>TRBV15|TRBJ2-1|-|-
TGTGCCACCAGACCTGGGACGGTAGATGAGCAGTTCTTC
CATRPGTVDEQFF
>TRBV4-1|TRBJ1-6|TRBD1|-
TGCGCCAGCAGCCATCCCGACAGGGGGGATTCACCCCTCCACTTT
CASSHPDRGDSPLHF
>TRBV7-8|TRBJ2-1|TRBD2|-
TGTGCCAGCAGCTTTGCTAGCGGGAGCCCTCTCGTGGAGCAGTTCTTC
CASSFASGSPLVEQFF
>TRBV7-9|TRBJ2-7|-|-
TGTGCCAGCAGCCTAGGCCGGGACCGAGACTACGAGCAGTACTTC
CASSLGRDRDYEQYF
>TRBV27|TRBJ2-1|-|once
TGTGCCAGCAGTCCTCTAACGGAACTAGGGGCCAATGAGCAGTTCTTC
CASSPLTELGANEQFF
>TRBV28|TRBJ2-7|-|-
TGTGCCAGCACCCCAAGGGCGGTTCTCCACGAGCAGTACTTC
CASTPRAVLHEQYF
>TRBV5-1|TRBJ2-7|TRBD1|-
TGCGCCAGCAGCTTCGGACAGGGGGGCCACGAGCAGTACTTC
CASSFGQGGHEQYF
>TRBV7-3|TRBJ2-7|TRBD2|-
TGTGCCAGCAGCCCCCAAATAACGGGACTAGCGGGAGAGCAGTACTTC
CASSPQITGLAGEQYF
>TRBV6-1|TRBJ1-4|TRBD1|-
TGTGCCGCCGCTGATACAGGGGATTCGGATGAAAAACTGTTTTTT
CAAADTGDSDEKLFF
>TRBV7-2|TRBJ2-1|TRBD2|-
TGTGCCAGCAGCGCACGACTCCGCGGGAGATACAATGAGCAGTTCTTC
CASSARLRGRYNEQFF
>TRBV4-3|TRBJ2-7|-|-
TGCGCCAGCAGCCAAGATCCGTCGGGTGCCTACGAGCAGTACTTC
CASSQDPSGAYEQYF
>TRBV30|TRBJ2-1|TRBD1|-
TGTGCCTGGAGTAGGGACAGCTACAATGAGCAGTTCTTC
CAWSRDSYNEQFF
>TRBV4-1|TRBJ2-1|TRBD2|-
TGCGCCAGCAGCCAAGAACCGGGACTAGCGGGAGTAGCAGATGAGCAGTTCTTC
CASSQEPGLAGVADEQFF
>TRBV28|TRBJ1-1|-|few
TGTGCCAGCAGTTTAAGCGTGAACACTGAAGCTTTCTTT
CASSLSVNTEAFF
>TRBV2|TRBJ2-1|-|-
TGTGCCAGCAGTGAAGCGAGGGCAGGGTGGGGCAATGAGCAGTTCTTC
CASSEARAGWGNEQFF
>TRBV10-3|TRBJ1-1|-|-
TGTGCCATCAGTGACCCCCGGGAAGGGCCGCTCGTAGAAGCTTTCTTT
CAISDPREGPLVEAFF
>TRBV25-1|TRBJ2-7|-|-
TGTGCCAGCAGTGACAGCGGCCACTACGAGCAGTACTTC
CASSDSGHYEQYF
>TRBV27|TRBJ2-5|-|once
TGTGCCAGCAGACAAAGAGACAGGCCTCAAGAGACCCAGTACTTC
CASRQRDRPQETQYF
>TRBV9|TRBJ2-2|TRBD1|-
TGTGCCAGCAGCGTATCCCGGACAGGGCCGAACACCGGGGAGCTGTTTTTT
CASSVSRTGPNTGELFF
>TRBV10-3|TRBJ1-2|TRBD1|-
TGTGCCGCCGGACAGGCCCCGGACAACTATGGCTACACCTTC
CAAGQAPDNYGYTF
>TRBV5-1|TRBJ2-7|TRBD1|-
TGCGCCAGCAGCCAGAGACTGGGACAGGGGATACCTGGGCAGTACTTC
CASSQRLGQGIPGQYF
>TRBV7-8|TRBJ2-1|TRBD1|-
TGTGCCAGCGGGGACAGGTACAATGAGCAGTTCTTC
CASGDRYNEQFF
>TRBV7-9|TRBJ2-2|TRBD2|-
TGTGCCAGCAGCTCGCGGGAGGCCCGCAGCACCGGGGAGCTGTTTTTT
CASSSREARSTGELFF
>TRBV27|TRBJ2-7|TRBD1|-
TGTGCCAGCATTTTGTCCTGGGACAGTCCCTACGAGCAGTACTTC
CASILSWDSPYEQYF
>TRBV10-3|TRBJ2-1|-|-
TGTGCCATCAACGGCCGGGACCCGGAGGGGAATGAGCAGTTCTTC
CAINGRDPEGNEQFF